These 24 T cell receptor beta chains originate from one sample sequenced in a study of response to subunit inactivated influenza vaccine. TCRdb fed the RT-PCR reads into MiXCR, producing one record per CDR3 protein. The sample has 590,000 or so distinct CDR3 sequences; around 13% are singletons. The specimen comprised PBMCs from blood, sampled around two weeks before vaccination. The receptors come from a man between 45 and 60 years old who received an inactivated influenza vaccine.

This chain links TRBV6-6 with TRBJ2-5; D is unclear. Per the germline V gene, CDR1 is MNHNY and CDR2 is SVGAGI (reference sequence). The ends were cut back, 2 bases at V and 4 bases at J, with 8 bases in the middle. The CDR3 is 13 residues long. The CDR3 DNA reads TGTGCCAGCAGTTACAGTGGCCTAGAGACCCAGTACTTC. Protein: CASSYSGLETQYF.

This clonotype was observed a handful of times. V usage is TRBV5-1 and J usage is TRBJ2-7, with D perhaps matching TRBD1 (6 bases). Germline lookup yields CDR1 SGHRS and CDR2 YFSETQ. Trimming took off 1 base at V and 4 bases at J, with 18 bases between the two ends. This CDR3 comprises 16 residues. The CDR3: CASSLLTGPNAYEQYF. The CDR3 DNA is TGCGCCAGCAGCTTGCTTACAGGGCCCAATGCATACGAGCAGTACTTC.

This clonotype was recorded many times. The chain has TRBV21-1 and TRBJ2-5. TRBV21-1 is noted as a pseudogene. CDR3 size: 15 residues. CDR3 loop: CASSKGPESKETQYF. CDR3 in DNA: TGTGCCAGCAGCAAAGGACCGGAGAGTAAAGAGACCCAGTACTTC.

The gene calls are TRBV29-1 and TRBJ2-5, with D hard to call. The CDR3 totals 13 residues. Trimming left V 4 bases short and J 1 base short, with 10 bases between. Germline values: CDR1 SQVTM, CDR2 ANQGSEA. CDR3 coding DNA: TGCAGCGTTGTGGGAAGGGTCCAAGAGACCCAGTACTTC. Protein product: CSVVGRVQETQYF.

This clonotype has more than one count but fewer than ten. This chain uses TRBV6-1 with TRBJ1-4; D call uncertain. V lost 7 bases to trimming and J lost 7 bases, with 16 bases between them. Looked up from germline, CDR1 is MNHNS and CDR2 is SASEGT. This CDR3 region has 14 residues. The CDR3 here is CASNSADALEKLFF. CDR3 sequence (DNA): TGTGCCAGCAACTCAGCGGACGCCCTTGAAAAACTGTTTTTT.

This clonotype was counted many times. The chain carries TRBV5-1 and TRBJ2-7, with 11 bases lining up with TRBD1. V trimming: 4 bases; J trimming: 3 bases; junction bases outside the gene matches: 6. CDR3 length equals 15 residues. From germline, CDR1 is SGHRS and CDR2 YFSETQ. CDR3 coding DNA: TGCGCCAGCAGCCCAGGACAGGGGGCCCGCTACGAGCAGTACTTC. Its translation is CASSPGQGARYEQYF.

For the CDR3, the DNA is TGCAGCCCCCGGGGGACTAGCGGGAGGGGTGAGCAGTTCTTC. Amino acids: CSPRGTSGRGEQFF. The chain uses TRBV20-1 and TRBJ2-1, with 16 bases fitting TRBD2. Looked up from germline, CDR1 is DFQATT and CDR2 is SNEGSKA (reference sequence). This CDR3 has 14 amino acids.

The J gene is TRBJ2-7, the V gene TRBV25-1; D is tentatively TRBD1 or TRBD2 (5 bases each). V dropped 4 bases and J dropped 0 bases, with 16 bases sitting between them. There are 16 residues in the CDR3. Germline lookup yields CDR1 MGHDK and CDR2 SYGVNS. DNA of the CDR3: TGTGCCAGCAGTGGTATGGGATCAGGGAGCTCCTACGAGCAGTACTTC. Translating it yields CASSGMGSGSSYEQYF.

This clonotype was observed a few times. This rearrangement joins TRBV7-2 to TRBJ2-5, with 12 bases aligning to TRBD2. V lost 4 bases to trimming and J lost 5 bases; unmatched junction nucleotides: 5. Per the germline V gene, CDR1 is SGHTA and CDR2 is FQGNSA. This CDR3 contains 15 residues. The CDR3 DNA is TGTGCCAGCAGCTCTAGCGGGGGGGCCGGTGAGACCCAGTACTTC. Translating it yields CASSSSGGAGETQYF.

The gene calls are TRBV7-2 and TRBJ2-3; TRBD2 might be the D (6 bases). The CDR3 is 15 amino acids. The V and J ends lost 2 bases and 2 bases respectively, with 11 bases between them. In germline, CDR1 is SGHTA, CDR2 FQGNSA. For the CDR3, the DNA is TGTGCCAGCAGCTTACCATCTAGCGCCACAGATACGCAGTATTTT. This codes for CASSLPSSATDTQYF.

This clonotype was picked up a small number of times. The gene calls are TRBV7-6 and TRBJ2-1, with 7 positions matching TRBD2. Germline V gene sequence: CDR1 SGHVS, CDR2 FNYEAQ. Trimming at V came to 5 bases and at J to 8 bases, leaving 12 bases not matched to a gene. There are 15 residues in the CDR3. In DNA, the CDR3 is TGTGCCAGCAGCCTGCTGGTTGGCGGGAGAGATGAGCAGTTCTTC. This encodes CASSLLVGGRDEQFF.

This clonotype occurred once. The gene calls are TRBV19 and TRBJ1-4, with 9 positions matching TRBD1. The CDR3 has 15 residues. V lost 5 bases and J lost 7; bases outside the gene matches: 8. Per germline, CDR1 LNHDA and CDR2 SQIVND (reference sequence). The CDR3 reads CASSVLGTGPEKLFF. The CDR3 coding sequence is TGTGCCAGTAGTGTGCTCGGGACAGGGCCTGAAAAACTGTTTTTT.

V and J are TRBV18 and TRBJ1-2; D possibly corresponds to TRBD1 (5 bases). The CDR3 runs to 15 residues. With 2 bases removed from V and 4 bases from J, the gap between germline ends came to 14 bases. From germline, CDR1 is KGHSH and CDR2 LQKENI. The CDR3 nucleotides read TGTGCCAGCTCACCATTTATAGGGGAAGGCTATGGCTACACCTTC. Translation gives CASSPFIGEGYGYTF.

This clonotype was found a few times. This chain connects TRBV11-2 to TRBJ2-7; the match to TRBD2 covers 8 bases. Germline trimming cut 5 bases from V and 3 bases from J; bases unmatched to any gene: 6. Germline CDR1 SGHAT, CDR2 FQNNGV. The CDR3 runs to 14 residues. For the CDR3, the DNA is TGTGCCAGCAGCCCGAGCGGGGGCCACTACGAGCAGTACTTC. Translation gives CASSPSGGHYEQYF.

In its sample, this clonotype was seen many times. The chain uses TRBV29-1 and TRBJ2-2; tentatively, D is TRBD2 (6 bases). The germline gives CDR1 SQVTM, CDR2 ANQGSEA. Between the trimmed V and J ends, which lost 6 bases and 6 bases, there was a span of 11 bases. The CDR3 totals 12 residues. The chain's CDR3 is CSVGGLAGELFF. CDR3 in DNA: TGCAGCGTCGGGGGTCTCGCCGGGGAGCTGTTTTTT.

This clonotype was seen ten or more times. Here the CDR3 DNA reads TGTGCCAGCAGCTTGCAGGTAACGGGGGACACTGAAGCTTTCTTT. The encoded protein is CASSLQVTGDTEAFF. This chain links TRBV11-2 with TRBJ1-1; the D gene is possibly TRBD1 (5 bases). Germline V gene sequence: CDR1 SGHAT, CDR2 FQNNGV. The CDR3 consists of 15 residues. V gave up 3 bases and J gave up 3 bases, with 14 bases separating them.

A few counts support this clonotype. V usage is TRBV6-2 or TRBV6-3 and J usage is TRBJ2-1, with D unresolved. V dropped 0 bases and J dropped 6 bases, with 9 bases sitting between them. In germline, CDR1 is MNHEY, CDR2 SVGEGT. This CDR3 spans 14 amino acids. This CDR3 is CASSYSGRVNEQFF. CDR3 nucleotides: TGTGCCAGCAGTTACTCGGGCCGCGTCAATGAGCAGTTCTTC.

A few counts support this clonotype. The chain is built from TRBV4-1 and TRBJ1-5; D gene ambiguous. The germline V gene has CDR1 MGHRA and CDR2 YSYEKL. The length of the CDR3 is 13 residues. Trimming removed 0 bases at V and 11 bases at J, with 11 bases between. The CDR3 protein is CASSQDLFSAQHF. Written as DNA, the CDR3 is TGCGCCAGCAGCCAAGATTTGTTTTCAGCCCAGCATTTT.

This clonotype occurred a few times. This rearrangement joins TRBV7-2 to TRBJ2-2; D might be TRBD1 (6 bases). There are 15 residues in the CDR3. The germline V gene has CDR1 SGHTA and CDR2 FQGNSA. V lost 6 bases to trimming and J lost 3 bases, with 14 bases between them. The CDR3: CASSSTGHYTGELFF. CDR3 DNA sequence: TGTGCCAGCAGTTCCACGGGACACTACACCGGGGAGCTGTTTTTT.

The V gene is TRBV6-2 or TRBV6-3, the J gene TRBJ2-2, with 8 bases aligning to TRBD1. CDR1 MNHEY and CDR2 SVGEGT come from the germline V gene. The CDR3 spans 13 residues. V lost 8 bases and J lost 6; bases outside the gene matches: 5. The CDR3 here is CASGPGQAGELFF. CDR3 nucleotide sequence: TGTGCCAGCGGTCCGGGACAGGCCGGGGAGCTGTTTTTT.

This clonotype has only a few counts. The V gene is TRBV7-9, the J gene TRBJ2-7; possible D gene TRBD2, 5 bases. Germline lookup yields CDR1 SEHNR and CDR2 FQNEAQ (reference sequence). V was clipped by 5 bases and J by 7 bases, with 18 bases between them. The CDR3 spans 14 residues. CDR3 DNA sequence: TGTGCCAGCAGCCCCGACCCGGGGATGGGGGAGCAGTACTTC. It encodes CASSPDPGMGEQYF.

This clonotype was seen many times. V and J are TRBV27 and TRBJ2-7; 8 bases align to TRBD2. Trimming took 5 bases from V and 2 from J; bases not matched to a gene: 8. The CDR3 contains 15 residues. Germline V gene lookup returns CDR1 MNHEY and CDR2 SMNVEV (reference sequence). The CDR3 bases are TGTGCCAGCAGTCCCATGACTAGCGAAACCTACGAGCAGTACTTC. Translation gives CASSPMTSETYEQYF.

This clonotype was seen at least ten times. The chain employs TRBV5-1 and TRBJ1-6, with 10 positions matching TRBD1. Trimming removed 6 bases from V and 7 bases from J; junction bases left unmatched: 4. The CDR3 loop spans 14 amino acids. From germline, CDR1 is SGHRS and CDR2 YFSETQ. CDR3 residues: CASMPGQGNSPLHF. The CDR3 nucleotides are TGCGCCAGCATGCCGGGACAGGGGAATTCACCCCTCCACTTT.

This clonotype has just a few counts. V is TRBV2 and J is TRBJ2-2; D uncertain. The CDR3 has 14 amino acids. V was shortened by 4 bases and J by 1 base, with 7 bases between the two germline ends. Germline CDR1 SNHLY, CDR2 FYNNEI. CDR3 amino acids: CASSVLKNTGELFF. CDR3 nucleotide sequence: TGTGCCAGCAGTGTTCTTAAGAACACCGGGGAGCTGTTTTTT.